This T cell receptor beta chain was observed in a study of vaccination and CD4 T cells after COVID-19. Sequencing of DNA taken from cultured CD4+ T cells relied on the Oncomine TCR Beta short-read assay. TCRdb ran MiXCR on the PCR reads and lists one entry per CDR3 protein. The table shows some 10,000 distinct CDR3 sequences, with roughly 60% occurring only once. Treatment: roughly ten-day PBMC culture with coronavirus spike peptide pools or control peptides (ViraFEST assay). Cultures used around 2.2 million PBMCs per well, approximately 9.2 IU/ml IL-2 and about 10 ug/ml peptides. The length of the CDR3 is 13 residues. CDR1 is GTSNPN, CDR2 SVGIG, per germline (reference sequence). V was pared by 4 bases and J by 5 bases, with 3 bases of the junction left unmatched. On this clonotype: Antigen: not known.

The gene calls are TRBV30 and TRBJ1-5, with 9 positions matching TRBD1. The receptor was derived from a human donor with COVID-19. Sequencing was performed on cultured CD4+ T cells from blood, taken after SARS-CoV-2 vaccination. Here the CDR3 reads CAWTTGGHQPQHF. CDR3 in DNA: TGTGCCTGGACTACAGGGGGCCATCAGCCCCAGCATTTT.